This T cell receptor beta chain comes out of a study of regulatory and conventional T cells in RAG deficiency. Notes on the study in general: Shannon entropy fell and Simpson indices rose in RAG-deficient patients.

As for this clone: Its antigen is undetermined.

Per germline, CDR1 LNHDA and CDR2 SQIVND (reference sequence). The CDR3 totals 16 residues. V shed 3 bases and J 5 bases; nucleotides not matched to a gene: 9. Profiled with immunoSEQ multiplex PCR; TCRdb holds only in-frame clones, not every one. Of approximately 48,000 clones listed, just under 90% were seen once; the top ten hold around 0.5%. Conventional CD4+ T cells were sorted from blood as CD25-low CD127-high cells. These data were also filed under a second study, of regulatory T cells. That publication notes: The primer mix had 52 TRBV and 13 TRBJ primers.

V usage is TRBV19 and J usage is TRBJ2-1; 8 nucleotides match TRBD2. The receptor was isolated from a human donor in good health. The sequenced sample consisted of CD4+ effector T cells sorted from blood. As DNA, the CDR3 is TGTGCCAGTAGTATTTGGGGCGGGGGGTCGAACAATGAGCAGTTCTTC. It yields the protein CASSIWGGGSNNEQFF.